The present TCR beta chain was sequenced within a study of graft-versus-host responses after intestinal transplantation. Some clones are missing from TCRdb's copy, which holds only in-frame ones; the method was immunoSEQ multiplex PCR. The table has over 100,000 clones, 95% seen once. With 2 bases removed from V and 6 bases from J, the gap between germline ends came to 11 bases. Germline V lookup: CDR1 MDHEN, CDR2 SYDVKM. This CDR3 is 13 amino acids long. Turning to this clone: Its antigen is still unknown.

The chain employs TRBV28 and TRBJ2-7; D is possibly TRBD2 (5 bases). This sequence was found in a human donor who received an intestinal transplant. The material sequenced was unstimulated CD8+ T cells sorted from spleen or lymph node cells, taken before intestinal transplant. Written as DNA, the CDR3 is TGTGCCAGCAGTTTACGGAATGAGGGCGAGCAGTACTTC. It encodes CASSLRNEGEQYF.